These 13 T cell receptor beta chains share one sample of origin, sequenced in a study of cytomegalovirus exposure and HLA in healthy donors. The PCR used 60 Vbeta and 13 Jbeta primers. Profiling relied on immunoSEQ multiplex PCR, and the TCRdb table lists in-frame clones only, not all of them. The sample shows 150,000 to 200,000 clones, about 80% of them seen only once. Sequencing was carried out using PBMCs. These receptors came from a man aged 30 to 45 in good health and CMV-seropositive.

The chain recombines TRBV29-1 with TRBJ2-7; 8 bases match TRBD2. The CDR3 consists of 13 residues. After removal of 3 bases from V and 5 bases from J, the junction contained 6 bases not matched to a gene. The V gene's germline CDR1 is SQVTM and CDR2 ANQGSEA. This chain's CDR3 is CSVDSGIDHEQYF. CDR3 nucleotide sequence: TGCAGCGTTGATAGCGGGATCGACCACGAGCAGTACTTC.

The chain joins TRBV5-6 to TRBJ1-2; D remains ambiguous. The CDR3 contains 16 residues. Germline V gene sequence: CDR1 SGHDT, CDR2 YYEEEE. The V gene lost 1 base and the J gene lost 4 bases, with 17 bases spanning the gap. The DNA of the CDR3 is TGTGCCAGCAGCTTGATGCTCGGCGCAGCGCTCTATGGCTACACCTTC. Translating it yields CASSLMLGAALYGYTF.

J is TRBJ1-1 and V is TRBV6-5; perhaps TRBD1 as D (5 bases). V gave up 0 bases and J gave up 7 bases, with 9 bases separating them. The CDR3 is made up of 13 amino acids. The germline V gene encodes CDR1 MNHEY and CDR2 SVGAGI. CDR3 sequence: CASSYSRRGEAFF. DNA for the CDR3: TGTGCCAGCAGTTACTCGAGAAGGGGTGAAGCTTTCTTT.

This clone occurred once. The gene calls are TRBV7-9 and TRBJ2-7; 8 bases line up with TRBD1. The V segment lost 4 bases and the J segment 2 bases; nucleotides outside the gene matches: 7. CDR3 size: 15 residues. Germline CDR1 and CDR2: SEHNR and FQNEAQ (reference sequence). CDR3 region: CASSSDRVNPYEQYF. The CDR3, as DNA: TGTGCCAGCAGCTCGGACAGGGTAAACCCCTACGAGCAGTACTTC.

This clone is a singleton in its sample. The J gene is TRBJ2-7, the V gene TRBV11-3; 7 positions agree with TRBD1. The CDR3 sequence is 13 residues long. Germline V gene sequence: CDR1 SGHNT, CDR2 YENEEA. The junction had 4 bases not matched to a gene; V was cut back by 6 bases and J by 2 bases. CDR3 region: CASSYRGPYEQYF. CDR3 DNA: TGTGCCAGCAGTTACAGGGGTCCCTACGAGCAGTACTTC.

The chain combines TRBV21-1 with TRBJ1-2; TRBD1 is the table's D call, not checked against the DNA. TRBV21-1 is a pseudogene locus. This CDR3 has 16 amino acids. Written as DNA, the CDR3 is TGTGCCAGCAGCACCCCAACCGGGACAGGGGGCTATGGCTACACCTTC. The encoded protein is CASSTPTGTGGYGYTF.

This clone occurred a few times. The genes are TRBV27 and TRBJ2-3; D not resolved. Trimming removed 3 bases at V and 5 bases at J, with 6 bases between. The CDR3 sequence is 12 residues long. Per the germline V gene, CDR1 is MNHEY and CDR2 is SMNVEV (reference sequence). CDR3 sequence reads: CASSFPGDTQYF. CDR3 DNA: TGTGCCAGCAGTTTCCCCGGAGATACGCAGTATTTT.

The chain joins TRBV5-1 to TRBJ2-7; 11 bases are a match to TRBD2. The CDR3 consists of 15 residues. The V segment lost 1 base and the J segment 4 bases; nucleotides outside the gene matches: 4. The germline CDR1 and CDR2 sequences are SGHRS and YFSETQ. The CDR3 sequence: CASSLTSGRLYEQYF. The CDR3 nucleotides are TGCGCCAGCAGCTTGACTAGCGGGAGACTATACGAGCAGTACTTC.

V gene TRBV27 combines with J gene TRBJ2-5; possibly TRBD1 for D (5 bases). The J call is doubtful: the DNA matches TRBJ2-7 better. CDR3 size: 14 residues. Germline V lookup: CDR1 MNHEY, CDR2 SMNVEV (reference sequence). This chain's CDR3 is CASSLYQGTYEQYF. CDR3 nucleotide sequence: TGTGCCAGCAGTTTATACCAGGGAACCTACGAGCAGTACTTC.

This clone was observed a few times. The genes are TRBV7-9 and TRBJ1-3, with a weak D call TRBD1 (5 bases). From germline, CDR1 is SEHNR and CDR2 FQNEAQ (reference sequence). This CDR3 comprises 14 residues. The germline V and J ends were trimmed by 5 bases and 4 bases, with 12 bases remaining between them. The CDR3 sequence is CASSGRVSGNTIYF. The CDR3 DNA follows: TGTGCCAGCAGCGGCAGGGTTTCGGGAAACACCATATATTTT.

V and J are TRBV9 and TRBJ2-3, with 12 bases fitting TRBD2. CDR3 length: 18 amino acids. J gave up 2 bases and V 0 bases, and 7 bases lay outside the gene matches. CDR1 and CDR2 from the germline V gene are SGDLS and YYNGEE. The CDR3 region is CASSVENRLAGDTDTQYF. In DNA form, the CDR3 reads TGTGCCAGCAGCGTAGAGAACAGACTAGCGGGAGACACAGATACGCAGTATTTT. The complete variable domain, with remaining parts taken from reference TRBV9 and TRBJ2-3, reads DSGVTQTPKHLITATGQRVTLRCSPRSGDLSVYWYQQSLDQGLQFLIQYYNGEERAKGNILERFSAQQFPDLHSELNLSSLELGDSALYFCASSVENRLAGDTDTQYFGPGTRLTVL.

V is TRBV5-6 and J is TRBJ1-5, with 7 bases aligning to TRBD1. The germline V gene encodes CDR1 SGHDT and CDR2 YYEEEE. Unmatched junction bases numbered 11, after V lost 1 base and J lost 1 base. The CDR3 length is 18 residues. The CDR3 DNA reads TGTGCCAGCAGCTTGACCAGGGGGAAGTTGTCGAGCAATCAGCCCCAGCATTTT. The encoded protein is CASSLTRGKLSSNQPQHF.

The V gene is TRBV11-2, the J gene TRBJ1-2; 8 nucleotides align to TRBD1. CDR3 length equals 14 residues. Trimming at V came to 2 bases and at J to 8 bases, leaving 7 bases not matched to a gene. From germline, CDR1 is SGHAT and CDR2 FQNNGV. The CDR3: CASSLWARGHGYTF. As DNA, the CDR3 is TGTGCCAGCAGCTTATGGGCCAGGGGGCACGGCTACACCTTC.